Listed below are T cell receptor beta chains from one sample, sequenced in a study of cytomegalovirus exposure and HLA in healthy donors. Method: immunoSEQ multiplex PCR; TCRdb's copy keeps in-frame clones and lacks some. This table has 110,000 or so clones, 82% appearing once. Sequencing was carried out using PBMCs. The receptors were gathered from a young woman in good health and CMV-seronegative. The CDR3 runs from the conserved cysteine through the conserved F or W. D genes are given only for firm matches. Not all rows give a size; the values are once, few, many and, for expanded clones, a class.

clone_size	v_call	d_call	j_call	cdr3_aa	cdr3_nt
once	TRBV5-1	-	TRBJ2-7	CATGVQPNEQYF	TGCGCCACCGGAGTTCAGCCCAACGAGCAGTACTTC
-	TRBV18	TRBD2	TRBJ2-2	CASSPPGLAENTGELFF	TGTGCCAGCTCACCACCAGGACTAGCGGAGAACACCGGGGAGCTGTTTTTT
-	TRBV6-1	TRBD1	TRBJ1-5	CASSDPTGADQPQHF	TGTGCCAGCAGTGATCCGACAGGGGCAGATCAGCCCCAGCATTTT
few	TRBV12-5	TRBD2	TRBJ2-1	CASGSSGGDEQFF	TGTGCTAGTGGCTCTAGCGGGGGAGATGAGCAGTTCTTC
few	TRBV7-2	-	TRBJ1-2	CASSLGRSRRGYTF	TGTGCCAGCAGCTTAGGAAGAAGTAGGAGGGGCTACACCTTC
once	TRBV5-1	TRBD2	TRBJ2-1	CASSSLSGRDNEQFF	TGCGCCAGCAGCTCACTTAGCGGGAGAGACAATGAGCAGTTCTTC
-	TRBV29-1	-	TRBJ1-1	CSVAREPEAFF	TGCAGCGTTGCTAGGGAGCCTGAAGCTTTCTTT
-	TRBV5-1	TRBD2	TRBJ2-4	CASSLDGGLAGVAKNIQYF	TGCGCCAGCAGCTTGGACGGGGGACTAGCGGGAGTAGCCAAAAACATTCAGTACTTC
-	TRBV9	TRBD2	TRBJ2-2	CASSQRGGSRNTGELFF	TGTGCCAGCAGCCAGCGGGGGGGCAGTCGGAACACCGGGGAGCTGTTTTTT
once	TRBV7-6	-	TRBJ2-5	CASSFTGLRETQYF	TGTGCCAGCAGCTTCACAGGGCTAAGGGAGACCCAGTACTTC
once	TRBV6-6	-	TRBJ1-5	CASSYAAGNQPQHF	TGTGCCAGCAGTTATGCGGCGGGCAATCAGCCCCAGCATTTT
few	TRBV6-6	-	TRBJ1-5	CASSLTGLSNQPQHF	TGTGCCAGCAGCCTGACAGGTCTTAGCAATCAGCCCCAGCATTTT
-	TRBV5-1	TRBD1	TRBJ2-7	CASSLGVTGGLTSYEQYF	TGCGCCAGCAGCTTGGGTGTGACAGGGGGCTTAACCTCCTACGAGCAGTACTTC
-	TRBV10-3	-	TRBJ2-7	CAIRETSSYEQYF	TGTGCCATCAGAGAAACTAGCTCCTACGAGCAGTACTTC
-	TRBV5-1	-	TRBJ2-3	CASSHLGGVTDTQYF	TGCGCCAGCAGCCACCTTGGAGGGGTCACAGATACGCAGTATTTT
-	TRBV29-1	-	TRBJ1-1	CSVEEPVNTEAFF	TGCAGCGTTGAAGAGCCGGTTAACACTGAAGCTTTCTTT
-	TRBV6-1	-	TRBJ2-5	CASSEGILAETQYF	TGTGCCAGCAGTGAAGGCATCCTAGCAGAGACCCAGTACTTC
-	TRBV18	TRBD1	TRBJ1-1	CASSTDRGRTEAFF	TGTGCCAGCTCAACTGACAGGGGGCGAACTGAAGCTTTCTTT